This TCR beta chain was obtained from a study of blood T cell repertoires in COVID-19. Overall study: Material from acute and convalescent COVID-19 was sourced from the United States, Italy and Spain. The cDNA or gDNA used as material had been derived from T cells, B-cell-depleted T cells, or PBMCs.

Study processing details: From reference gene primer amplification, estimates of nucleated cell counts were derived. The table came from immunoSEQ multiplex PCR; TCRdb's copy has only in-frame clones and leaves some out. The D gene and trimming were derived from the DNA, and the V and J assignments and clone size from that table. The table shows more than 35,000 clones, with 88% occurring only once. This TCR was recovered from a human donor in a cohort sampled during active COVID-19. What was sequenced was peripheral blood.

The CDR3 sequence is CASSQTGLGGNQPQHF. Written as DNA, the CDR3 is TGTGCCAGCAGCCAGACAGGGTTGGGCGGCAATCAGCCCCAGCATTTT. The chain uses TRBV7-2 and TRBJ1-5, with 7 bases that match TRBD1. The CDR3 runs to 16 residues. The ends lost 5 bases at V and 2 bases at J; junction bases unmatched: 9. Germline assignment: CDR1 SGHTA and CDR2 FQGNSA.